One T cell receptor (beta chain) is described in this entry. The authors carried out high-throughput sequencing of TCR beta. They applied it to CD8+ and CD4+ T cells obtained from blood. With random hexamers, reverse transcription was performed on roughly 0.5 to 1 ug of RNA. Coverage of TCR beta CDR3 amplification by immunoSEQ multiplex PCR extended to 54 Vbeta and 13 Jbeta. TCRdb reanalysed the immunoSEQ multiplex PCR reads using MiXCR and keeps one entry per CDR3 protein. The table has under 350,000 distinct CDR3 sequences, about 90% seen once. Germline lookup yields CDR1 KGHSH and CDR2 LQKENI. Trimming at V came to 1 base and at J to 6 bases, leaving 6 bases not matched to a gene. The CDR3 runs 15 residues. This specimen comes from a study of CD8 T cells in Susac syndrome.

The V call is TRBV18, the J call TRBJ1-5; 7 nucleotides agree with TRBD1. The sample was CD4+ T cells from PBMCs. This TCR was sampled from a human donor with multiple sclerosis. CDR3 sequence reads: CASSPQGPGGQPQHF. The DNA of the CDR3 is TGTGCCAGCTCACCACAGGGACCAGGGGGTCAGCCCCAGCATTTT. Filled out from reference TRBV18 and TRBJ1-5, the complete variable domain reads NAGVMQNPRHLVRRRGQEARLRCSPMKGHSHVYWYRQLPEEGLKFMVYLQKENIIDESGMPKERFSAEFPKEGPSILRIQQVVRGDSAAYFCASSPQGPGGQPQHFGDGTRLSIL.